The 24 T cell receptor beta chains given below trace back to one sample, sequenced in a study of technical replicates of blood from several donors. The table came from immunoSEQ multiplex PCR; TCRdb's copy has only in-frame clones and leaves some out. The data hold 75,000 to 90,000 clones, with around 93% observed a single time. The sequencing input was T cells isolated from PBMCs. The receptors were sampled from a human donor in good health.

The J gene is TRBJ2-5, the V gene TRBV9, with 10 bases identical to TRBD2. In germline, CDR1 is SGDLS, CDR2 YYNGEE. V gave up 0 bases and J gave up 2 bases; unmatched junction bases: 1. The CDR3 extends over 15 amino acids. The CDR3 region is CASSVGTSGQETQYF. CDR3 in DNA: TGTGCCAGCAGCGTAGGGACTAGCGGACAAGAGACCCAGTACTTC.

The chain carries TRBV11-2 and TRBJ1-5, with 8 bases matching TRBD1. Looked up from germline, CDR1 is SGHAT and CDR2 is FQNNGV. With 4 bases clipped from V and 4 bases from J, the junction kept 9 bases outside the gene matches. There are 16 residues in the CDR3. CDR3 DNA: TGTGCCAGCAGCTCCGGACAGGGTAGTCAGAATCAGCCCCAGCATTTT. Translated: CASSSGQGSQNQPQHF.

This chain links TRBV5-4 with TRBJ2-1; 12 nucleotides align to TRBD2. There are 16 residues in the CDR3. V shed 2 bases and J 8 bases; nucleotides not matched to a gene: 8. Germline assignment: CDR1 SGHNT and CDR2 YYREEE (reference sequence). CDR3 sequence reads: CASSFKLAGGIDEQFF. CDR3 in DNA: TGTGCCAGCAGCTTTAAGCTAGCGGGAGGGATCGATGAGCAGTTCTTC.

The chain recombines TRBV5-1 with TRBJ2-7; 10 bases line up with TRBD1. The germline CDR1 and CDR2 sequences are SGHRS and YFSETQ. J lost 3 bases, V lost 3 bases, and 3 bases had no gene match. The CDR3 loop spans 14 amino acids. The CDR3 reads CASSSGQGGYEQYF. The DNA for the CDR3 is TGCGCCAGCAGCTCCGGACAGGGGGGCTACGAGCAGTACTTC.

The chain joins TRBV6-1 to TRBJ2-1; 9 bases are shared with TRBD2. J lost 8 bases, V lost 1 base, and 9 bases had no gene match. This CDR3 is 16 amino acids long. The germline CDR1 and CDR2 sequences are MNHNS and SASEGT. The CDR3 sequence: CASSEVGGRAVYEQFF. Written as DNA, the CDR3 is TGTGCCAGCAGTGAAGTTGGCGGGAGGGCTGTCTATGAGCAGTTCTTC.

This clone showed up just once. The chain recombines TRBV13 with TRBJ2-5, with 7 nucleotides matching TRBD2. Trimming at V came to 0 bases and at J to 2 bases, leaving 15 bases not matched to a gene. CDR3 length: 19 amino acids. The germline V gene has CDR1 PRHDT and CDR2 FYEKMQ (reference sequence). CDR3 in DNA: TGTGCCAGCAGCTTAGGTTTCAGGAGCCGGGAGGACCCTCAAGAGACCCAGTACTTC. This translates into CASSLGFRSREDPQETQYF.

The chain is built from TRBV9 and TRBJ2-2; maybe TRBD2 (6 bases). This CDR3 contains 15 residues. V was trimmed by 0 bases and J by 3 bases, leaving 9 bases between them. Germline V lookup: CDR1 SGDLS, CDR2 YYNGEE. The CDR3 region is CASSVAGGDTGELFF. In DNA, the CDR3 is TGTGCCAGCAGCGTAGCCGGGGGAGACACCGGGGAGCTGTTTTTT.

The J gene is TRBJ1-6, the V gene TRBV30, with D possibly TRBD1 on 5 matching bases. Germline V gives CDR1 GTSNPN, CDR2 SVGIG (reference sequence). The ends were cut back, 4 bases at V and 9 bases at J, with 16 bases in the middle. This CDR3 is built from 14 residues. The CDR3 spells CAWTAGHFSSPLHF. In nucleotides, the CDR3 is TGTGCCTGGACGGCCGGACATTTCAGTTCACCCCTCCACTTT.

The chain is built from TRBV5-6 and TRBJ2-2; 8 nucleotides match TRBD1. V gave up 0 bases and J gave up 6 bases; unmatched junction bases: 4. CDR1 SGHDT and CDR2 YYEEEE come from the germline V gene. There are 15 residues in the CDR3. The CDR3 loop is CASSLGDRGAGELFF. The CDR3 DNA reads as TGTGCCAGCAGCTTGGGAGACAGGGGAGCCGGGGAGCTGTTTTTT.

CDR3 residues: CASSLAGTGGYEQYF. The CDR3 bases are TGTGCCAGCAGCTTAGCGGGGACTGGGGGGTACGAGCAGTACTTC. The chain joins TRBV7-6 to TRBJ2-7, with D possibly being TRBD2 (6 bases). The CDR3 loop spans 15 amino acids. With 0 bases removed from V and 4 bases from J, the gap between germline ends came to 13 bases. From germline, CDR1 is SGHVS and CDR2 FNYEAQ.

A single count supports this clone. The gene calls are TRBV5-1 and TRBJ2-2; D is uncertain. There are 16 residues in the CDR3. Trimming left V 0 bases short and J 4 bases short, with 13 bases between. Germline CDR1 reads SGHRS; CDR2 reads YFSETQ. CDR3 protein: CASSLGPAGGTGELFF. The CDR3 DNA follows: TGCGCCAGCAGCTTGGGACCAGCAGGTGGCACCGGGGAGCTGTTTTTT. Looking up the rest from reference TRBV5-1 and TRBJ2-2 gives the full variable domain: KAGVTQTPRYLIKTRGQQVTLSCSPISGHRSVSWYQQTPGQGLQFLFEYFSETQRNKGNFPGRFSGRQFSNSRSEMNVSTLELGDSALYLCASSLGPAGGTGELFFGEGSRLTVL.

V and J are TRBV6-5 and TRBJ1-2; maybe TRBD1 (6 bases). The CDR3 runs 13 residues. V was clipped by 8 bases and J by 3 bases, with 13 bases between them. Germline CDR1 is MNHEY and CDR2 is SVGAGI. CDR3 sequence reads: CASATGLDYGYTF. In nucleotides, the CDR3 is TGTGCCAGCGCAACAGGGTTGGACTATGGCTACACCTTC.

The genes are TRBV4-1 and TRBJ1-1, with TRBD1 matching over 9 bases. Trimming took 4 bases from V and 4 from J; bases not matched to a gene: 7. From germline, CDR1 is MGHRA and CDR2 YSYEKL. CDR3 length equals 15 residues. CDR3 protein: CASSRTGGPSTEAFF. Written as DNA, the CDR3 is TGCGCCAGCAGCCGCACAGGGGGCCCCAGCACTGAAGCTTTCTTT.

V gene TRBV6-1 combines with J gene TRBJ2-7, with 10 bases fitting TRBD2. The CDR3 has 15 amino acids. Germline V gene data show CDR1 as MNHNS and CDR2 as SASEGT. Trimming cost V 2 bases and J 5 bases; bases outside gene matches: 6. The CDR3 region has the DNA TGTGCCAGCAGTGAAACGGCTAGCGGGAGCCACGAGCAGTACTTC. This encodes CASSETASGSHEQYF.

V and J are TRBV7-9 and TRBJ1-2; TRBD1 is a possible D gene (5 bases). Deletions cut 5 bases from V and 7 bases from J, with 20 bases between. CDR3 length equals 15 residues. Per germline, CDR1 SEHNR and CDR2 FQNEAQ (reference sequence). DNA of the CDR3: TGTGCCAGCAGCGCCAGGGACTTCAGATGGGGTGGCTACACCTTC. This sequence encodes CASSARDFRWGGYTF.

V usage is TRBV5-4 and J usage is TRBJ2-7; D is perhaps TRBD2 (6 bases). In germline, CDR1 is SGHNT, CDR2 YYREEE (reference sequence). V was pared by 3 bases and J by 7 bases, with 17 bases between. The CDR3 totals 14 residues. The CDR3 sequence: CASSSTGLPIEQYF. CDR3 DNA sequence: TGTGCCAGCAGCTCCACGGGACTGCCGATTGAGCAGTACTTC.

This chain links TRBV27 with TRBJ2-7, with a possible D match to TRBD1 (6 bases). This CDR3 region has 12 residues. Trimming stripped 8 bases from V and 5 bases from J, with 13 bases between. CDR1 is MNHEY, CDR2 SMNVEV, per germline (reference sequence). The CDR3 spells CASWSGTNEQYF. For the CDR3, the DNA is TGTGCCAGCTGGTCCGGGACAAACGAGCAGTACTTC.

The chain employs TRBV5-1 and TRBJ2-1; D uncertain. The CDR3 runs to 14 residues. The V gene's germline CDR1 is SGHRS and CDR2 YFSETQ. The germline V and J ends were trimmed by 0 bases and 2 bases, with 6 bases remaining between them. This chain's CDR3 is CASSLGQAYNEQFF. The CDR3 DNA is TGCGCCAGCAGCTTGGGGCAGGCCTACAATGAGCAGTTCTTC.

The chain links TRBV28 to TRBJ2-5, with a weak D call TRBD1 (5 bases). The CDR3 runs to 13 residues. V shed 5 bases and J shed 6 bases, with 13 bases lying between them. From germline, CDR1 is MDHEN and CDR2 SYDVKM. CDR3 sequence (DNA): TGTGCCAGCAGTGCCCAGGGTACCAAGACCCAGTACTTC. It is translated as CASSAQGTKTQYF.

The J gene is TRBJ2-1, the V gene TRBV19; a possible D gene is TRBD2 (5 bases). V dropped 6 bases and J dropped 1 base, with 13 bases sitting between them. The CDR3 sequence is 15 residues long. Germline CDR1 is LNHDA and CDR2 is SQIVND (reference sequence). Here the CDR3 reads CASSWTSSSYNEQFF. The CDR3 nucleotides are TGTGCCAGTAGCTGGACTTCCTCTTCCTACAATGAGCAGTTCTTC.

The rearrangement uses TRBV5-4 and TRBJ1-1; the D gene is possibly TRBD1 (5 bases). V was clipped by 1 base and J by 11 bases, with 18 bases between them. Per the germline V gene, CDR1 is SGHNT and CDR2 is YYREEE (reference sequence). The CDR3 length is 14 residues. The CDR3 coding sequence is TGTGCCAGCAGCTTGTTAAAAGGGGTAGGCAATGCTTTCTTT. This encodes CASSLLKGVGNAFF. Complete variable domain (other parts from reference TRBV5-4 and TRBJ1-1): ETGVTQSPTHLIKTRGQQVTLRCSSQSGHNTVSWYQQALGQGPQFIFQYYREEENGRGNFPPRFSGLQFPNYSSELNVNALELDDSALYLCASSLLKGVGNAFFGQGTRLTVV.

The chain couples TRBV7-6 to TRBJ2-1; D unresolved. CDR1 is SGHVS and CDR2 is FNYEAQ in the germline V gene. The CDR3 length is 15 residues. Trimming shortened V by 0 bases and J by 0 bases, and 6 bases separated the two germline ends. CDR3 coding DNA: TGTGCCAGCAGCTTAGCAATGAGCTCCTACAATGAGCAGTTCTTC. It translates to CASSLAMSSYNEQFF.

J is TRBJ1-5 and V is TRBV6-1; tentative D call: TRBD1 (5 bases). Germline V gene data show CDR1 as MNHNS and CDR2 as SASEGT. Trimming stripped 3 bases from V and 5 bases from J, with 14 bases between. The CDR3 extends over 15 amino acids. The CDR3 loop is CASSEYPQGDQPQHF. The CDR3 bases are TGTGCCAGCAGTGAGTATCCCCAGGGTGATCAGCCCCAGCATTTT.

The chain joins TRBV5-6 to TRBJ2-7, with D unclear. This CDR3 is 12 amino acids long. The V end was cut by 4 bases, the J end by 3 bases, with 8 bases between. The V gene's germline CDR1 is SGHDT and CDR2 YYEEEE. CDR3 sequence reads: CASSLSLYEQYF. The CDR3 nucleotides are TGTGCCAGCAGCCTAAGCCTCTACGAGCAGTACTTC. Supplemented by reference TRBV5-6 and TRBJ2-7, the full variable domain reads DAGVTQSPTHLIKTRGQQVTLRCSPKSGHDTVSWYQQALGQGPQFIFQYYEEEERQRGNFPDRFSGHQFPNYSSELNVNALLLGDSALYLCASSLSLYEQYFGPGTRLTVT.